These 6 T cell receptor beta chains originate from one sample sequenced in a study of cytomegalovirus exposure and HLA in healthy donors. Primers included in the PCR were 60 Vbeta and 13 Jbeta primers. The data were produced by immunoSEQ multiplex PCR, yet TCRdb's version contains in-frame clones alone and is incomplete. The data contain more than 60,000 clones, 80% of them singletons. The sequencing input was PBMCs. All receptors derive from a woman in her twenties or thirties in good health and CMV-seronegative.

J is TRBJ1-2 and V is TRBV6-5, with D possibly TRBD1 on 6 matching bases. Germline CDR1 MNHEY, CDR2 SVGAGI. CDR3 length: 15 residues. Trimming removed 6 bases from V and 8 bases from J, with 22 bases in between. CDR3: CASSLRGAGSGGYTF. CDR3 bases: TGTGCCAGCAGCCTACGGGGGGCGGGGTCAGGGGGCTACACCTTC.

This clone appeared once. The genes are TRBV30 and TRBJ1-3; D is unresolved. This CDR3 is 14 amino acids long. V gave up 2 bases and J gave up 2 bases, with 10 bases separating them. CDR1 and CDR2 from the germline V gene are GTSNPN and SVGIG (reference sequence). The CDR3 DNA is TGTGCCTGGAGTCGCACAGTAACTGGAAACACCATATATTTT. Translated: CAWSRTVTGNTIYF.

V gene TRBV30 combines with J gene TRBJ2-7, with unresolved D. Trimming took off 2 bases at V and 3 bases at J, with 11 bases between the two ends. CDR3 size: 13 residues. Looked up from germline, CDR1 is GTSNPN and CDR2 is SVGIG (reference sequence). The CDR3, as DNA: TGTGCCTGGAGTAGAAGTAGCTTCTACGAGCAGTACTTC. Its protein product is CAWSRSSFYEQYF.

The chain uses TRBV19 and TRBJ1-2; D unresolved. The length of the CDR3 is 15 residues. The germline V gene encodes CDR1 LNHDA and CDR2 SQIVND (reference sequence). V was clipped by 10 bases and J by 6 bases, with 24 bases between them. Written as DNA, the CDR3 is TGTGCCACCTCTAGCGTTCGGAGGCCAGGTCATGGCTACACCTTC. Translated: CATSSVRRPGHGYTF.

The CDR3 DNA reads as TGCAGTGCCCCGGAGGCGGGTGAGCAGTTCTTC. Its protein is CSAPEAGEQFF. The chain uses TRBV20-1 and TRBJ2-1; the D gene is possibly TRBD2 (5 bases). Germline V gene lookup returns CDR1 DFQATT and CDR2 SNEGSKA (reference sequence). The CDR3 totals 11 residues. V was clipped by 6 bases and J by 9 bases, with 12 bases between them.

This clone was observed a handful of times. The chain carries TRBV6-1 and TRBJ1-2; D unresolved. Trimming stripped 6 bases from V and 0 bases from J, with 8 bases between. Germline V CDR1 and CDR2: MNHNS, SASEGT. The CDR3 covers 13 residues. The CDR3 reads CASRRPPNYGYTF. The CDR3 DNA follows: TGTGCCAGCAGGCGGCCCCCTAACTATGGCTACACCTTC.